The 5 T cell receptor beta chains below all came from one sample that was sequenced in a study of shared clonotypes between healthy human individuals. Using immunoSEQ multiplex PCR, the repertoire was profiled, and TCRdb retains in-frame clones only, with some absent. The table lists some 2 million clones, about 95% of them singletons. Terminally differentiated effector memory CD45RA+ cells were left out of the naive CD8 fraction, which was CD45RO-negative and positively selected for CCR7. The sequencing input was naive CD8+ T cells sorted from blood. Source of these receptors: a man aged 18 to 29 in good health.

In this sample, this clone turned up once. This rearrangement joins TRBV4-3 to TRBJ2-1; possible D gene TRBD2, 5 bases. In germline, CDR1 is LGHNA, CDR2 YSLEER. The CDR3 totals 16 residues. V gave up 4 bases and J gave up 2 bases, with 15 bases separating them. CDR3 sequence: CASSPGEGAAYNEQFF. The DNA of the CDR3 is TGCGCCAGCAGCCCTGGTGAGGGAGCCGCCTACAATGAGCAGTTCTTC.

This clone occurred a few times. The chain combines TRBV5-4 with TRBJ2-7; TRBD2 matches at 9 bases. CDR1 SGHNT and CDR2 YYREEE come from the germline V gene (reference sequence). The V gene end was trimmed by 3 bases and the J gene end by 3 bases; junction bases not matched to a gene: 4. This CDR3 is 14 amino acids long. As DNA, the CDR3 is TGTGCCAGCAGCTATAGCGGGAGTGGCTACGAGCAGTACTTC. Protein: CASSYSGSGYEQYF.

This chain uses TRBV11-2 with TRBJ2-6; TRBD2 is a possible D gene (5 bases). Trimming left V 5 bases short and J 0 bases short, with 8 bases between. The germline CDR1 and CDR2 sequences are SGHAT and FQNNGV. The CDR3 runs 15 residues. This CDR3 is CASSETSSGANVLTF. CDR3 nucleotides: TGTGCCAGCAGCGAAACTAGCTCTGGGGCCAACGTCCTGACTTTC.

CDR3 residues: CASSWGQGMQTQYF. CDR3 sequence (DNA): TGTGCCAGCAGCTGGGGACAGGGCATGCAGACCCAGTACTTC. The chain combines TRBV5-8 with TRBJ2-5; 9 bases align to TRBD1. This CDR3 is built from 14 residues. J lost 6 bases, V lost 3 bases, and 6 bases had no gene match. From germline, CDR1 is SGHTS and CDR2 YDEGEE.

CDR3 protein: CASSQGLADFYEQYF. Written as DNA, the CDR3 is TGTGCCAGCAGCCAAGGCCTAGCGGACTTCTACGAGCAGTACTTC. This rearrangement joins TRBV14 to TRBJ2-7, with TRBD2 identical over 7 bases. The CDR3 spans 15 residues. Germline V CDR1 and CDR2: SGHDN, FVKESK. Trimming took 1 base from V and 3 from J; bases not matched to a gene: 6.